The T cell receptor (beta chain) under discussion was sequenced for a study of blood T cell repertoires in COVID-19. Across the study: Some COVID-19 samples were acute and others convalescent; all came from the United States, Italy and Spain. T cells, B-cell-depleted T cells, or PBMCs provided the cDNA or gDNA that served as material.

The CDR3 has 13 amino acids. V was cut by 4 bases and J by 6 bases, with 12 bases left in between. Seattle patient enrollment occurred during active infection, with longitudinal follow-up thereafter. In the authors' methods: Reference gene primer amplification yielded estimated nucleated cell counts. Assay used: immunoSEQ multiplex PCR; TCRdb lists only in-frame clones, some missing. The D gene and trimming were derived from the DNA, and the V and J assignments and clone size from that table. The sample yields under 90,000 clones, roughly 85% seen once. The TCR sequence derives from a woman aged 45-65 years with COVID-19, enrolled during active disease. The sequenced material came from peripheral blood. The rearrangement joins TRBV12-3 or TRBV12-4 to TRBJ1-2; the D gene is possibly TRBD1 (5 bases). CDR3 sequence: CASSYKRGNGYTF. The CDR3 nucleotides read TGTGCCAGCAGTTACAAACGGGGGAATGGCTACACCTTC.